This T cell receptor beta chain was sequenced in a study of shared clonotypes between healthy human individuals (dated by TCRdb to between 2020 and 2021). Regarding the study in general: Three men and a couple of women, aged 18 to 49 years, made up the cohort. Different laboratories and diverse techniques were used to prepare libraries and sequence TCR repertoires, to increase sequencing depth and limit assay-specific biases. For each donor, CD4 naive and CD4 memory were each run on three plates, CD8 naive on two plates, and CD8 memory on one plate. Between about 0.94 and 10 billion PBMCs per donor were obtained by leukapheresis. Blood TCR repertoires of 5 or 6 healthy adults were deeply sequenced to estimate repertoire size and the extent of clonotype sharing between individuals. Paper-wide results and their limitations: Even with the large sequencing depth, rarefaction of the sorted-subset datasets indicated that sequencing was incomplete. When a few donors were compared, the shared fraction of clonotypes was roughly 4.8% for naive CD4, about 4% for naive CD8, about 2.4% for memory CD4, and roughly 0.43% for memory CD8. Compared with non-shared clonotypes, the clonotypes found in all four sorted-subset donors had higher generation probabilities. Sampling was restricted to blood, and TCR repertoires in tissues likely differ from the TCR repertoires found in blood. Naive subsets generally had larger estimated clonotype richness than memory subsets. Based on pairwise subsampling, the degree of clonotype sharing among donors was expected to be affected by sequencing depth. The small number of donors limited the genetic and exposure-history diversity represented.

TCR CDR3 regions were amplified from genomic DNA by multiplex PCR using the deep immunoSEQ assay. Extracted genomic DNA from each cell subset was spread evenly across all wells of several immunoSEQ 96-well plates, with each plate serving as a replicate. Each replicate PCR for sorted subsets received approximately 220 ng genomic DNA, equal to 28,000 or so T cell genomes. The purified libraries were quantified using a Qubit 3.0 fluorometer, sized with a Bioanalyzer 2100, and then quantified again using the KAPA Library Quantification kit. Every immunoSEQ 96-well plate was sequenced on a separate single-read 150-cycle Illumina NextSeq 550 flow cell. The published analysis was carried out like this. Because the immunoSEQ output included only junctional sequences and no quality scores, the filtering could not be the same as the filtering used for full-length reads. Sequences were annotated with PyIR, a Python wrapper for IgBLAST v1.9, using IMGT germline references to assign V/J genes and CDR3. Reads were removed for weak V/J assignments (E-value above 1e-6), missing CDR3, stop codons, out-of-frame junctions, or ambiguous translated residues. A V3J clonotype was defined by an identical inferred V gene, J gene, and CDR3 amino acid sequence. The percentage overlap between two repertoires was calculated by dividing the number of shared unique clonotypes by the size of the smaller repertoire. Repertoire richness was assessed with RTK rarefaction, the Chao1 estimator, and Recon v2.1 estimates of unobserved clonotypes. Generation probabilities for all TCRbeta clonotypes obtained by the gDNA method from several donors were computed using OLGA. This is the immuneACCESS table as TCRdb keeps it, with only in-frame sequences that have V and J called. A part of the clones is gone; compared with another copy, unresolved V genes explain less than half, and the rest is unexplained. V, J and clone size derive from that table, while D and trimming were established from the DNA sequence. This sample holds 650,000 to 800,000 clones; 72% were observed only once. Around 1.8% of the sample rests with the top ten.

CDR1 and CDR2 are read off the germline V gene as MNHEY and SVGAGI. Including cysteine and phenylalanine, the CDR3 has 15 amino acids. The kept DNA is CDR3 alone, 45 bases in frame from the first base. Relative to germline, V is 5 bases shorter and J is 4 bases shorter, with 17 bases between their ends. The donors were healthy, HIV-negative adults who had no recently reported acute infections or vaccinations. Every donor was a Caucasian adult residing in Nashville, Tennessee, USA. CD4+ T cells were enriched by magnetic negative selection, after which naive cells were positively selected on CD45RA and the negative fraction was taken as the memory subset. Blood was collected by leukapheresis, and PBMCs were isolated by Ficoll-Histopaque density gradient centrifugation and then cryopreserved in liquid nitrogen vapor phase. Analytical flow cytometry was used to check the purity and quantity of each magnetically sorted T cell population. From each sorted fraction, genomic DNA was isolated and quantified by UV absorbance on a Nanodrop 2000c.

Regarding this clone: Its specific antigen is unknown. Within one base of it there is no much larger clone, and no base qualities were kept.

The rearrangement combines TRBV6-5 with TRBJ1-1, with the identity of the D gene unclear. This TCR came from a woman between 25 and 40 years old in good health. The sequencing sample was made of memory CD4+ T cells sorted from blood. Per the publication, the cell subset or site label means: CD45RA-negative fraction. The CDR3: CASSQHERAGTEAFF. The DNA reads TGTGCCAGCAGTCAGCATGAGAGGGCGGGCACTGAAGCTTTCTTT.